This TCR beta chain was obtained from a study of low-dose radiotherapy and immunotherapy resistance in tumors (dated by TCRdb to between 2021 and 2023). Some background on the complete study: In Cohort 1, each fraction delivered 0.5 Gy every 2 weeks, and the prescribed total PTV dose was 6.5 Gy. Cyclophosphamide 200 mg/m2 was given intravenously every two weeks, one day before each radiation and immunotherapy administration. Eight patients were included in the translational analysis: three from the first dose cohort and the first five from the second dose cohort. Cohort 2 received 1 Gy per fraction every two weeks, with a total of 13 Gy over 26 weeks. Aspirin 300 mg was taken orally once daily by patients for four cycles, starting on cycle 1 day 1. Randomization of trial participants into treatment groups was not performed. Patients were given nivolumab as a 240 mg flat dose every two weeks and ipilimumab at 1 mg/kg every six weeks, with both drugs delivered intravenously.

The sample's time point label, in plain terms: after trial treatment. In the paper's terms, the treatment or condition label means: LDRT plus nivolumab, ipilimumab, low-dose cyclophosphamide and aspirin (RACIN trial). The donors took part in RACIN, a single-arm, phase I, dose-escalation trial that combined nivolumab, ipilimumab, aspirin, low-dose cyclophosphamide and low-dose radiotherapy. Patients were eligible if they had advanced solid tumors that were TIL-negative. TCRdb shows the sequencer as Illumina HiSeq 2500. First-strand cDNA was synthesized with Superscript III and a set of TRAV- and TRBV-specific primers, covering both TCRalpha and TCRbeta chains. TCRs were amplified with Phusion for roughly 20 PCR cycles using a constant-region primer together with the adapter attached to the V primers. Amplification of the isolated mRNA was done with the MessageAmp II aRNA Amplification Kit, which involved a roughly 15-hour in vitro transcription at 37 degrees C. mRNA for TCR sequencing was isolated with the Dynabeads mRNA DIRECT Purification Kit. Indexed Illumina adapters were added in a second Phusion PCR of around 25 cycles, after which AMPure XP beads were used to purify the products. The paper's processing steps were these. Using custom Perl scripts, TCR sequences encoding the same protein were pooled, out-of-frame sequences were removed, and the abundance of each clonotype was computed. Any TCR sequence supported by only a single read was excluded from analysis. Repertoire metrics included Shannon entropy, Gini index, clonality, richness, and frequency of TCRs shared between repertoires. The raw public reads went through TCRdb reprocessing: fastp at Q25, MiXCR clone calling, in-frame beta chains kept. Rows are combined by CDR3 protein, so each entry shows the most common genes and DNA. Here the V and J calls rest on TCRdb's processing, not on the authors' analysis. The sample table records about 84,000 distinct CDR3 sequences; less than 20% of these occur just once. The ten largest make up roughly 1.5% of the sample.

Taken from cysteine to phenylalanine, the CDR3 has 16 residues. The retained sequence is limited to the CDR3, 48 bases, with the frame set at the first base. For CDR1 and CDR2, the germline V gene lists MDHEN and SYDVKM. A distance of 17 bases separates the germline ends of V and J, which lose 4 bases and 4 bases respectively. This clonotype occurred many times. The antigen it recognizes is unknown. Within one base of it there is no much larger clone, and no base qualities were kept. The receptor was derived from a male donor with prostate cancer. The rearrangement combines TRBV28 with TRBJ1-5; TRBD1 could be the D gene, as 5 bases match. The sample consisted of PBMCs, taken after low-dose radiotherapy plus immunotherapy. The nucleotides read TGTGCCAGCAGTTCTTCCCAGGGCTCACCAAATCAGCCCCAGCATTTT. It encodes CASSSSQGSPNQPQHF. When the CDR3 is completed using the reference TRBV28 and TRBJ1-5 genes on either side, the full variable domain is DVKVTQSSRYLVKRTGEKVFLECVQDMDHENMFWYRQDPGLGLRLIYFSYDVKMKEKGDIPEGYSVSREKKERFSLILESASTNQTSMYLCASSSSQGSPNQPQHFGDGTRLSIL.